Shown below are 8 T cell receptor beta chains from a single sample sequenced in a study of cytomegalovirus exposure and HLA in healthy donors. TCRdb keeps only in-frame clones here, not all; method: immunoSEQ multiplex PCR. The sample carries 250,000 to 400,000 clones, roughly 90% recorded once. Material: PBMCs. All receptors derive from a man aged 30 to 45 in good health and CMV-seronegative.

The rearrangement uses TRBV4-3 and TRBJ2-5; D is uncertain. This CDR3 spans 15 amino acids. Trimming pared 0 bases from V and 0 bases from J, leaving 8 bases between. CDR1 LGHNA and CDR2 YSLEER come from the germline V gene. CDR3 amino acids: CASSQEVQYQETQYF. The DNA of the CDR3 is TGCGCCAGCAGCCAAGAGGTCCAGTACCAAGAGACCCAGTACTTC.

The gene calls are TRBV6-1 and TRBJ1-4; D might be TRBD1 (5 bases). This CDR3 comprises 15 residues. The germline V gene encodes CDR1 MNHNS and CDR2 SASEGT. The ends were cut back, 0 bases at V and 3 bases at J, with 8 bases in the middle. DNA of the CDR3: TGTGCCAGCAGTGAAGCGCGGGACGCTAATGAAAAACTGTTTTTT. This sequence encodes CASSEARDANEKLFF.

This clone has only one observation. The V gene is TRBV9, the J gene TRBJ2-5, with TRBD1 as a possible D gene (5 bases). The V end lost 2 bases, the J end lost 5 bases, and 13 bases lay between the germline ends. From germline, CDR1 is SGDLS and CDR2 YYNGEE. CDR3 size: 14 residues. In DNA form, the CDR3 reads TGTGCCAGCAGCGTTGCAGGGATTGAGGAGACCCAGTACTTC. This sequence encodes CASSVAGIEETQYF.

The chain uses TRBV10-3 and TRBJ1-2, with 8 bases that match TRBD1. The CDR3 totals 15 residues. V shed 1 base, J shed 6 bases, and the junction held 7 bases outside the gene matches. Per the germline V gene, CDR1 is ENHRY and CDR2 is SYGVKD. The CDR3 DNA reads TGTGCCATCAGTGAGTTAGACAGGGGCGCCCATGGCTACACCTTC. It is translated as CAISELDRGAHGYTF.

The chain uses TRBV16 and TRBJ2-7; the D gene is possibly TRBD1 (6 bases). Trimming pared 4 bases from V and 3 bases from J, leaving 10 bases between. This CDR3 has 13 residues. The V gene's germline CDR1 is KGHSY and CDR2 FQNENV. The CDR3 bases are TGTGCCAGCAGCCCGGGACAAGTCTACGAGCAGTACTTC. It is translated as CASSPGQVYEQYF.

J is TRBJ1-5 and V is TRBV21-1. TRBV21-1 is listed as a pseudogene. There are 15 residues in the CDR3. For the CDR3, the DNA is TGTGCCAGCAGCAGTCGGGGAGATAGCAATCAGCCCCAGCATTTT. Protein product: CASSSRGDSNQPQHF.

This clone turned up a few times. The gene calls are TRBV10-2 and TRBJ1-6; 9 bases agree with TRBD1. The CDR3 totals 15 residues. Germline-derived CDR1 and CDR2 are WSHSY and SAAADI. V shed 2 bases, J shed 12 bases, and the junction held 8 bases outside the gene matches. In nucleotides, the CDR3 is TGCGCCAGCAGTGAGCAGGGACAGGGAAGAGGACCCCTCCACTTT. The encoded protein is CASSEQGQGRGPLHF.

This chain uses TRBV6-6 with TRBJ1-2, with 7 bases fitting TRBD1. The CDR3 is 14 amino acids. With 5 bases clipped from V and 2 bases from J, the junction kept 5 bases outside the gene matches. The germline CDR1 and CDR2 sequences are MNHNY and SVGAGI (reference sequence). DNA for the CDR3: TGTGCCAGCAGTAAGGGACAGCTAAACTATGGCTACACCTTC. Translation gives CASSKGQLNYGYTF.